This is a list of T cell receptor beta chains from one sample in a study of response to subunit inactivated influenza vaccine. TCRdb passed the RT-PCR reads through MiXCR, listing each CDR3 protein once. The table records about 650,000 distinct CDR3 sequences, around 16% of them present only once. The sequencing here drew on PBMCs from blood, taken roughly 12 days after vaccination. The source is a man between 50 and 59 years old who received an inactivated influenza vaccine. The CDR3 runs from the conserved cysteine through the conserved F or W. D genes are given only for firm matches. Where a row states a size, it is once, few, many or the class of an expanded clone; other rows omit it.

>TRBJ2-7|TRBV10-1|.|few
TGCGCCGGAAGGGGGTCGGAAGAGCAGTACTTC
CAGRGSEEQYF
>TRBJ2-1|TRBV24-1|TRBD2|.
TGTGCCACCAGTGGCGGGGGGTCCTACAATGAGCAGTTCTTC
CATSGGGSYNEQFF
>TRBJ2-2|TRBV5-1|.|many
TGCGCCAGCAGCTTGTCCACGAACACCGGGGAGCTGTTTTTT
CASSLSTNTGELFF
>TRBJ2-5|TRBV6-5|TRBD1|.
TGTGCCAGCAGTTTAACAGGGGGCGGGTCGGAGACCCAGTACTTC
CASSLTGGGSETQYF
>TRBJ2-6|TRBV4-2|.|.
TGTGCCAGCAGCCAAGAAGGGACTGGGGCCAACGTCCTGACTTTC
CASSQEGTGANVLTF
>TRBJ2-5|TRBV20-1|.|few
TGCAGTGCTGTGGGTGGGGGGTTGGAGACCCAGTACTTC
CSAVGGGLETQYF
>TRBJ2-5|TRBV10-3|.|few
TGTGCCATCACGGCAGGGGTGAGGGAGACCCAGTACTTC
CAITAGVRETQYF
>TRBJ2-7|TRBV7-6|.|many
TGTGCCAGCAGCTTAGCAGGGATTCAGAACGAGCAGTACTTC
CASSLAGIQNEQYF
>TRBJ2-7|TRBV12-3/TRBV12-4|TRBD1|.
TGTGCCAGCAGCTCACCCTGGGACAGCTCCTACGAGCAGTACTTC
CASSSPWDSSYEQYF
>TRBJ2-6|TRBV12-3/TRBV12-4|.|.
TGTGCCAGCAGTTCTCCCGGGACTCCTGGGGCCAACGTCCTGACTTTC
CASSSPGTPGANVLTF
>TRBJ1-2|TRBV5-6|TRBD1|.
TGTGCCAGCAGCTTCATGGGACAGGGTTGGGACTATGGCTACACCTTC
CASSFMGQGWDYGYTF
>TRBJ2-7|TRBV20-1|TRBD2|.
TGCAGTGCACCTTATAGCGGGGGGATCAGGGTGCAGTACTTC
CSAPYSGGIRVQYF
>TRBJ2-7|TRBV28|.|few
TGTGCCAGCACCGACAGTCCCTACGAGCAGTACTTC
CASTDSPYEQYF
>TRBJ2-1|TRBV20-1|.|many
TGCAGTGCTAGAGATCCACGGGACGGTGAGCAGTTCTTC
CSARDPRDGEQFF
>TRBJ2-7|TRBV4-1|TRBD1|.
TGCGCCAGCAGCCAAGGAACAGGGGGTAACTACGAGCAGTACTTC
CASSQGTGGNYEQYF
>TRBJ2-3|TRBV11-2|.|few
TGTGCCAGCAGCTTATCTAGGGGTCGCACAGATACGCAGTATTTT
CASSLSRGRTDTQYF
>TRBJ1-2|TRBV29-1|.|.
TGCAGCGTTAGGTGGCAGACTAACTATGGCTACACCTTC
CSVRWQTNYGYTF
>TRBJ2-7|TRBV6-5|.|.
TGTGCCAGCAGTTACTGGCGGGACTCCTACGAGCAGTACTTC
CASSYWRDSYEQYF
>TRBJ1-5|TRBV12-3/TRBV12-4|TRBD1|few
TGTGCCAGCAGTCTGACAGGGACCGGACAGCCCCAGCATTTT
CASSLTGTGQPQHF
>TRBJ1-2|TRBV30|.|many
TGTGCCTGGTCTGGGCAGGGCGGCGGTGGCTACACCTTC
CAWSGQGGGGYTF
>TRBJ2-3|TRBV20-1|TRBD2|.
TGCAGCGCACCCGGACTAGCGAAACCCACAGATACGCAGTATTTT
CSAPGLAKPTDTQYF
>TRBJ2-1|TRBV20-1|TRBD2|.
TGCAGTGCTAGGCTAGCGGGGGGTTCCTACAATGAGCAGTTCTTC
CSARLAGGSYNEQFF
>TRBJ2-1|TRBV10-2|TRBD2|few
TGCGCCAGCAGTGAGCAGCGGGGGGGTCTCGATGAGCAGTTCTTC
CASSEQRGGLDEQFF
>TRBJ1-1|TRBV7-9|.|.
TGTGCCTATGGGGGGCAGCTATACGAAGCTTTCTTT
CAYGGQLYEAFF
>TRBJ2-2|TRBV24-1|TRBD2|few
TGTGCCACCAGTGATTCCTCTACTAGCGGCGGGGAGCTGTTTTTT
CATSDSSTSGGELFF
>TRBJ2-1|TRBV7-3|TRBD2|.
TGTGCCAGCAGCAAGACTAGCGGGAGATCCTACAATGAGCAGTTCTTC
CASSKTSGRSYNEQFF
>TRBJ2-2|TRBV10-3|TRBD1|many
TGTGCCACCGGAACCGGGACAGGGGGCACCGGGGAGCTGTTTTTT
CATGTGTGGTGELFF
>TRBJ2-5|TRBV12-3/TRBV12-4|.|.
TGTGCCAGCACAGGGACAATCCAAGAGACCCAGTACTTC
CASTGTIQETQYF
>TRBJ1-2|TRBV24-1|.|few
TGTGCCACCAGTGAAGGGGACTATGGCTACACCTTC
CATSEGDYGYTF
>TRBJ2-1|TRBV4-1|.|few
TGCGCCAGCAGCCAAGAGGGGCTAGTGTCCTACAATGAGCAGTTCTTC
CASSQEGLVSYNEQFF
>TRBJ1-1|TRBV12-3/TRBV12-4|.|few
TGTGCCAGCAGTTTAGGGGGGCAAGCTTTCTTT
CASSLGGQAFF
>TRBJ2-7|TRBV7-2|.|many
TGTGCCAGCAGCTTAATCTCCGGACTCCCGGACGAGCAGTACTTC
CASSLISGLPDEQYF
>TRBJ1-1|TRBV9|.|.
TGTGCCAGCAGCGTAGTACCACAGGGTAGTCGGACTGAAGCTTTCTTT
CASSVVPQGSRTEAFF
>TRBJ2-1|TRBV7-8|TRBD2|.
TGTGCCAGCAGCCGGGAGGGGGGGACAACCTACAATGAGCAGTTCTTC
CASSREGGTTYNEQFF
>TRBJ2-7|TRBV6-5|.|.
TGTGCCAGCAGTTTCGGGCAGGGAAGAAGATACGAGCAGTACTTC
CASSFGQGRRYEQYF
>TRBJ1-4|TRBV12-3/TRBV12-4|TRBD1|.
TGTGCCAGCAGTCCAGGGACAGGGAGGAAACTGTTTTTT
CASSPGTGRKLFF
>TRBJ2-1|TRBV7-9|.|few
TGTGCCAGCAGCTCGGACTGGTGGAGCGGAGACGGAATGAAGCAGTTCTTC
CASSSDWWSGDGMKQFF
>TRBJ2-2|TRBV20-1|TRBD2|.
TGCAGTGCCCCTCGACTAGCGGCGAACACCGGGGAGCTGTTTTTT
CSAPRLAANTGELFF
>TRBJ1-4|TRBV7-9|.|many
TGTGCCAGCAGCCTACAGGACTTGGTTTTT
CASSLQDLVF
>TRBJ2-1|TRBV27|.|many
TGTGCCAGCAGTTTATTACGCGGGCCAACCTCCTTTTACAATGAGCAGTTCTTC
CASSLLRGPTSFYNEQFF
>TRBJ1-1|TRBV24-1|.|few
TGTGCCACCAGTGAGCGACCACCGCGTACTGAAGCTTTCTTT
CATSERPPRTEAFF
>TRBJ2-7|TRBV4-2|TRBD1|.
TGTGCCAGCAGCCAAGATTTTAGGACAGGGATCGACGAGCAGTACTTC
CASSQDFRTGIDEQYF
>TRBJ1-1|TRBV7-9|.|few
TGTGCCAGCAGCCCCCCCCCGGCGAGGGGGAACACTGAAGCTTTCTTT
CASSPPPARGNTEAFF
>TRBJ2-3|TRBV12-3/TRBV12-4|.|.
TGTGCCAGCAGTTTTTTTGGAGATACGCAGTATTTT
CASSFFGDTQYF
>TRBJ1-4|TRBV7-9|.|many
TGTGCCAGCAGCCCTGGGGAGAACTGGGCTGAAAAACTGTTTTTT
CASSPGENWAEKLFF
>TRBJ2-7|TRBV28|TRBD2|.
TGTGCCAGCAGTTTAGGGACTAGCAATTACGAGCAGTACTTC
CASSLGTSNYEQYF
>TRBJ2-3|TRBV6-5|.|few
TGTGCCAGCAGTCACTCCGGCGGCGGGGAGTATTTT
CASSHSGGGEYF
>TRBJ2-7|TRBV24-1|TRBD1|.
TGTGCCACCAGGGATGAAGGACAGGACGTCTACGAGCAGTACTTC
CATRDEGQDVYEQYF
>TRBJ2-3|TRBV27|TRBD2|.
TGTGCCAGCAGTGGGGTGACTAGCGGTACAGATACGCAGTATTTT
CASSGVTSGTDTQYF
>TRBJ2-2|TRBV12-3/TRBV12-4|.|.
TGTGCCAGCAGTTTTAGAGAGAACACCGGGGAGCTGTTTTTT
CASSFRENTGELFF
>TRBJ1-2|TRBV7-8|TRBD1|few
TGTGCCAGCAGCTGGGGGACAGGCGCGGCTATCAGCTATGGCTACACCTTC
CASSWGTGAAISYGYTF
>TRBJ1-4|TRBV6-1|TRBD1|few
TGTGCCAGCACCGCCGACAGGGCTTTGGCTAGTGAAAAACTGTTTTTT
CASTADRALASEKLFF